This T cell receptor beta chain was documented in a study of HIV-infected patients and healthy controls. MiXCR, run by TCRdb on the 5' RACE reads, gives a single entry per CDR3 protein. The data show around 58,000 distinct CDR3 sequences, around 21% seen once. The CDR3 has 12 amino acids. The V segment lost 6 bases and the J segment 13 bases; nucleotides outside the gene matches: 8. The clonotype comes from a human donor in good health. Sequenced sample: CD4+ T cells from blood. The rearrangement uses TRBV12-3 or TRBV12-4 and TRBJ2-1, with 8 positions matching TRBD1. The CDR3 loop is CASRSQGASQFF. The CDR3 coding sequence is TGTGCCAGCAGGTCGCAGGGGGCGAGTCAGTTCTTC.